This is a list of T cell receptor beta chains from one sample in a study of T-cell reconstitution after alpha-beta-depleted transplantation in children. MiXCR, applied by TCRdb to the PCR reads, yields one record per CDR3 protein. In the table there are roughly 610,000 distinct CDR3 sequences, 10% of which are singletons. Specimen: PBMCs from the stem cell graft donor, collected from the stem cell graft. The receptors were gathered from a human donor who donated a stem cell graft to a child with acute myeloid leukemia. Each CDR3 is given with its conserved first and last residue. A D gene is named only where the DNA matches it firmly. A row's size may be missing; if present it is once, few, many or a size class.

j_gene,d_gene,v_gene,abundance,CDR3nt,CDR3aa
TRBJ1-3,-,TRBV29-1,many,TGCAGCGTTCTACCCCGCTCTGGAAACACCATATATTTT,CSVLPRSGNTIYF
TRBJ2-5,TRBD1,TRBV7-2,-,TGTGCCAGCAGCAACAGACAGGGCGGACAGACCCAGTACTTC,CASSNRQGGQTQYF
TRBJ1-3,-,TRBV20-1,-,TGCAGTGCTAGATGGCAGGGGTCTGGAAACACCATATATTTT,CSARWQGSGNTIYF
TRBJ2-3,-,TRBV3-1,-,TGTGCCAGCAGCCAAGATTTCGAAAGCACAGATACGCAGTATTTT,CASSQDFESTDTQYF
TRBJ1-2,-,TRBV7-3,-,TGTGCCAGCAGCTCAAGGGGAGGGAATGGCTACACCTTC,CASSSRGGNGYTF
TRBJ2-2,TRBD1,TRBV12-3/TRBV12-4,-,TGTGCCAGCAGGTGGACAGGAGGCACCGGGGAGCTGTTTTTT,CASRWTGGTGELFF
TRBJ1-1,-,TRBV29-1,many,TGCAGCGTTGGCACAGGGTGGTCAGCTTTCTTT,CSVGTGWSAFF
TRBJ2-2,TRBD2,TRBV10-2,many,TGCGCCAGCAGTGAGTGGCGGGGGGGCAACACCGGGGAGCTGTTTTTT,CASSEWRGGNTGELFF
TRBJ2-4,-,TRBV6-1,few,TGTGCCAGCAGGGCCCCTTTAGCCAAAAACATTCAGTACTTC,CASRAPLAKNIQYF
TRBJ2-1,-,TRBV7-3,many,TGTGCCAGCAGCTTATCTTCCCGGAATGAGCAGTTCTTC,CASSLSSRNEQFF
TRBJ2-3,TRBD2,TRBV29-1,few,TGCAGCGCCATCGGGACTAGCGGGACTAGCACAGATACGCAGTATTTT,CSAIGTSGTSTDTQYF
TRBJ1-2,-,TRBV5-1,many,TGCGCCAGCAGCTTGGCCTCGGAGAGCTATGGCTACACCTTC,CASSLASESYGYTF
TRBJ2-3,-,TRBV9,many,TGTGCCAGCAGCCTCAGACTTTTGAGCACAGATACGCAGTATTTT,CASSLRLLSTDTQYF
TRBJ2-3,TRBD2,TRBV28,few,TGTGCCAGCAGTTTGCGATACCCTAATCAGCGGGAAGGCACAGATACGCAGTATTTT,CASSLRYPNQREGTDTQYF
TRBJ2-7,TRBD2,TRBV6-2/TRBV6-3,many,TGTGCCAGCAGTTATCTCGCGGGAGTCGGGGAGCAGTACTTC,CASSYLAGVGEQYF
TRBJ2-7,TRBD1,TRBV10-3,many,TGTGCCACCCGGGACAGGGCCTACGAGCAGTACTTC,CATRDRAYEQYF
TRBJ2-5,-,TRBV4-2,-,TGTGCCAGCAGCCAACCGGGTTCTCAAGAGACCCAGTACTTC,CASSQPGSQETQYF
TRBJ2-1,TRBD1,TRBV6-2/TRBV6-3,few,TGTGCCAGCGGCAGGGGGCCCTACAATGAGCAGTTCTTC,CASGRGPYNEQFF